This entry concerns a single TCR beta chain. The sample belongs to a study of blood T cell repertoires in COVID-19. For the study at large: Acute and convalescent COVID-19 samples came from the United States, Italy and Spain.

How the authors handled the data: Scientists estimated how many nucleated cells there were by amplifying reference gene primers. Assay used: immunoSEQ multiplex PCR; TCRdb lists only in-frame clones, some missing. The V and J calls and clone size were taken over from that table, and D and trimming were inferred from the DNA. Altogether about 270,000 clones are present, 81% being singletons, with the ten largest covering 2.5% to 3%. The sequence derives from a woman aged 55-69 years with active or convalescent COVID-19. The sample comprised peripheral blood.

The CDR3 loop is CASTRTSGEVQYF. For the CDR3, the DNA is TGTGCCAGCACCCGGACTAGCGGGGAGGTGCAGTACTTC. The rearrangement links TRBV7-9 to TRBJ2-7, with TRBD2 matching over 12 bases. The germline gives CDR1 SEHNR, CDR2 FQNEAQ (reference sequence). Losses at the gene ends were 7 bases for V and 9 bases for J; bases not matched to a gene: 7. This CDR3 has 13 residues.